These 16 T cell receptor beta chains were all obtained from the same sample, sequenced in a study of post-analysis software for immune sequencing data. No cognate antigen is known for these TCRs. Whole-study findings and limits: In patients, TRBV5-6, TRBV5-1 and TRBV20-1 belonged to roughly 5 TRBV segments found more frequently than in controls.

The TCR beta cDNA libraries contained unique molecular identifiers. TCRdb processed the PCR reads anew with MiXCR; each CDR3 protein has one entry. The sample yields more than 450,000 distinct CDR3 sequences, around 34% seen once. The sequenced sample consisted of blood. These receptors were taken from a girl aged 2 to 17 with multiple sclerosis.

The rearrangement joins TRBV7-2 to TRBJ2-3; 11 bases match TRBD2. The germline V gene has CDR1 SGHTA and CDR2 FQGNSA. The CDR3 length is 15 residues. The V segment lost 1 base and the J segment 9 bases; nucleotides outside the gene matches: 6. The DNA for the CDR3 is TGTGCCAGCAGCTTAGATATAGCGGGGGGGCCGACGCAGTATTTT. Protein: CASSLDIAGGPTQYF.

There are a few counts of this clonotype. V is TRBV6-5 and J is TRBJ2-7, with TRBD1 matching over 9 bases. The CDR3 sequence is 13 residues long. The V gene's germline CDR1 is MNHEY and CDR2 SVGAGI. Trimming removed 3 bases from V and 7 bases from J; junction bases left unmatched: 4. CDR3 residues: CASSYGTGKEQYF. The DNA of the CDR3 is TGTGCCAGCAGTTATGGGACAGGGAAAGAGCAGTACTTC.

This clonotype came up a few times. The V and J genes are TRBV6-5 and TRBJ2-3; 8 nucleotides agree with TRBD2. The CDR3 has 16 amino acids. V dropped 5 bases and J dropped 0; count of bases not matched to a gene: 7. Per germline, CDR1 MNHEY and CDR2 SVGAGI. The DNA for the CDR3 is TGTGCCAGCAGTCGCGGGGGGCGGGGCAGCACAGATACGCAGTATTTT. This codes for CASSRGGRGSTDTQYF.

The chain carries TRBV27 and TRBJ2-1; no firm D call. Per germline, CDR1 MNHEY and CDR2 SMNVEV (reference sequence). Trimming cost V 9 bases and J 1 base, with 7 bases left between them. This CDR3 has 12 residues. The CDR3 DNA is TGTGCCAGTTGGGTGTCCTACAATGAGCAGTTCTTC. This codes for CASWVSYNEQFF.

This chain joins TRBV4-1 and TRBJ2-7; weak D call: TRBD1 (7 bases). The CDR3 is made up of 15 amino acids. From germline, CDR1 is MGHRA and CDR2 YSYEKL. V lost 2 bases and J 1 base, leaving 12 bases between the germline ends. CDR3 protein: CASSQIQGTSYEQYF. Written as DNA, the CDR3 is TGCGCCAGCAGCCAAATACAGGGGACTTCCTACGAGCAGTACTTC.

This clonotype was seen only once. The rearrangement joins TRBV29-1 to TRBJ2-1, with 8 bases lining up with TRBD2. The germline CDR1 and CDR2 sequences are SQVTM and ANQGSEA. This CDR3 has 14 amino acids. With 4 bases clipped from V and 9 bases from J, the junction kept 11 bases outside the gene matches. In DNA form, the CDR3 reads TGCAGCGTTGGGGGGGGACTAGTCATATTTGAGCAGTTCTTC. This gives the protein CSVGGGLVIFEQFF.

Of note for this clonotype: With a much larger clone just one base away, this may be a read error. The J gene is TRBJ2-7, the V gene TRBV29-1, with a tentative D call TRBD1 (6 bases). The CDR3 consists of 13 residues. CDR1 and CDR2 from the germline V gene are SQVTM and ANQGSEA. The CDR3 here is CSVDSDSSYGQYF. CDR3 nucleotides: TGCAGCGTTGATTCGGACAGCTCCTACGGGCAGTACTTC.

The chain couples TRBV29-1 to TRBJ1-2; TRBD1 aligns across 9 bases. Germline CDR1 and CDR2: SQVTM and ANQGSEA. This CDR3 has 15 residues. V was clipped by 3 bases and J by 3 bases; unmatched bases: 8. In nucleotides, the CDR3 is TGCAGCGTTGACACCCGGGACAGGGTGGACTATGGCTACACCTTC. It is translated as CSVDTRDRVDYGYTF.

V gene TRBV7-8 combines with J gene TRBJ2-4, with no clear D. The DNA end lines up better with TRBJ2-7; the J call may be wrong. The CDR3 consists of 15 residues. Germline values: CDR1 SGHVS, CDR2 FQNEAQ. The CDR3 reads CASSERHRMAYEQYF. For the CDR3, the DNA is TGTGCCAGCAGCGAGAGACACCGTATGGCCTACGAGCAGTACTTC.

The chain links TRBV12-3 or TRBV12-4 to TRBJ2-3; D might be TRBD2 (6 bases). V lost 6 bases and J 4 bases, leaving 17 bases between the germline ends. The CDR3 runs to 15 residues. CDR3 protein: CASRVGGLPPDTQYF. The CDR3 nucleotides are TGTGCCAGCAGGGTTGGAGGGCTCCCCCCAGATACGCAGTATTTT.

The V gene is TRBV5-1, the J gene TRBJ2-3; 8 bases fit TRBD2. The germline gives CDR1 SGHRS, CDR2 YFSETQ. V lost 6 bases, J lost 3 bases, and 9 bases stayed unmatched. This CDR3 contains 15 residues. CDR3: CASTVTGGGTDTQYF. CDR3 nucleotides: TGCGCCAGCACGGTGACGGGGGGGGGAACAGATACGCAGTATTTT.

The chain is built from TRBV27 and TRBJ2-1; TRBD1 might be the D (5 bases). The CDR3 is 14 amino acids. The germline V gene has CDR1 MNHEY and CDR2 SMNVEV (reference sequence). V was shortened by 3 bases and J by 5 bases, with 11 bases between the two germline ends. The chain's CDR3 is CASSFRQTHNEQFF. CDR3 nucleotide sequence: TGTGCCAGCAGTTTCAGACAGACCCACAATGAGCAGTTCTTC.

The V gene is TRBV27, the J gene TRBJ2-5; 12 bases are shared with TRBD2. The junction had 5 bases not matched to a gene; V was cut back by 5 bases and J by 4 bases. Germline V gene lookup returns CDR1 MNHEY and CDR2 SMNVEV (reference sequence). This CDR3 is 15 amino acids long. CDR3 sequence (DNA): TGTGCCAGCAGTGGGCTAGCGGGGGGGCTAGAGACCCAGTACTTC. The encoded protein is CASSGLAGGLETQYF.

The V and J genes are TRBV7-3 and TRBJ1-6; D gene unclear. The CDR3 loop spans 12 amino acids. Germline CDR1 SGHTA, CDR2 FQGTGA. Trimming stripped 3 bases from V and 7 bases from J, with 4 bases between. CDR3 nucleotides: TGTGCCAGCAGCTTCGAGAATTCACCCCTCCACTTT. It codes for CASSFENSPLHF.

The chain couples TRBV12-3 or TRBV12-4 to TRBJ1-5, with 10 bases lining up with TRBD1. The J segment lost 4 bases and the V segment lost 3 bases, leaving 3 bases of the junction unmatched. This CDR3 spans 15 amino acids. The CDR3 spells CASSLGQGFNQPQHF. In nucleotides, the CDR3 is TGTGCCAGCAGTTTGGGACAGGGGTTTAATCAGCCCCAGCATTTT.

For this clonotype: This sequence may be a read error, since a much larger clone differs from it by one base. The chain joins TRBV11-2 to TRBJ2-1; no reliable D call. Germline lookup yields CDR1 SGHAT and CDR2 FQNNGV. This CDR3 comprises 11 residues. CDR3 nucleotide sequence: TGTGCCAGCAGCCAGTACAATGAGCAGTGCTTC. Protein product: CASSQYNEQCF.